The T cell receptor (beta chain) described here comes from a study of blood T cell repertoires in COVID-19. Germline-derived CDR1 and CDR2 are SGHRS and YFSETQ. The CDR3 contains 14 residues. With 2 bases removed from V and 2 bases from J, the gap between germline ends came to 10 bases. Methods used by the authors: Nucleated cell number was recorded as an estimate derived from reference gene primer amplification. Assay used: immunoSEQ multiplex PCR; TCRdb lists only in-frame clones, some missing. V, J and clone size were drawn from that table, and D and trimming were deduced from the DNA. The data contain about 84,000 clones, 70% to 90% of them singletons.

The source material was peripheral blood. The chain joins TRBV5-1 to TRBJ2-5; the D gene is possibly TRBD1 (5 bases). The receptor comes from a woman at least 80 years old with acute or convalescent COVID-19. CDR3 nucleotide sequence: TGCGCCAGCAGCTTACGGACACAACAAGAGACCCAGTACTTC. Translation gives CASSLRTQQETQYF.